The clone carrying this TCR beta chain was observed at least ten times. This sample was taken from a study of T cell responses to AZD1222 COVID-19 vaccine. Profiling relied on immunoSEQ multiplex PCR, and the TCRdb table lists in-frame clones only, not all of them. The sample records roughly 150,000 clones, roughly 89% being singletons. This sequence originates from an adult in good health. The starting material was peripheral blood, obtained on day 0 of AZD1222 vaccination.

CDR3 sequence (DNA): TGTGCCAGCAGGGGAGCGGGAGGGATCTACGAGCAGTACTTC. Its protein is CASRGAGGIYEQYF. This chain connects TRBV27 to TRBJ2-7; TRBD2 agrees at 10 bases. The V gene's germline CDR1 is MNHEY and CDR2 SMNVEV (reference sequence). J was trimmed by 3 bases and V by 6 bases; bases with no gene match: 5. The CDR3 has 14 amino acids.